The rows below give T cell receptor beta chains drawn from one sample of a study of T cell repertoires in cytomegalovirus infection. TCRdb passed the reads through MiXCR, listing each CDR3 protein once. The repertoire holds roughly 720,000 distinct CDR3 sequences, with roughly 35% as singletons. Sequencing was done on a sample of PBMCs. The source is a human donor in good health (CMV status not recorded). Some clones in this sample may be carry-over from other donors' samples. CDR3s include the opening cysteine and the closing phenylalanine or tryptophan. Fields, in order: J gene, clone size, V gene, D gene, CDR3 protein, CDR3 DNA. A D gene is named only where the DNA matches it firmly. Clone sizes are given selectively: once, few, many, or a class where the clone is expanded.

j_gene: TRBJ1-5; abundance: few; v_gene: TRBV7-8; d_gene: .; CDR3aa: CASSLEAWYSNQPQHF; CDR3nt: TGTGCCAGCAGCTTAGAAGCCTGGTATAGCAATCAGCCCCAGCATTTT
j_gene: TRBJ2-7; abundance: few; v_gene: TRBV2; d_gene: TRBD2; CDR3aa: CASSEADIAGGSTAYEQYF; CDR3nt: TGTGCCAGCAGTGAAGCGGACATAGCGGGAGGATCGACAGCCTACGAGCAGTACTTC
j_gene: TRBJ2-7; abundance: few; v_gene: TRBV4-1; d_gene: TRBD1; CDR3aa: CASSQETGVYEQYF; CDR3nt: TGCGCCAGCAGCCAAGAGACAGGGGTTTACGAGCAGTACTTC
j_gene: TRBJ1-5; abundance: .; v_gene: TRBV12-3/TRBV12-4; d_gene: .; CDR3aa: CASGRGGNQPQHF; CDR3nt: TGTGCCAGTGGGCGAGGAGGGAATCAGCCCCAGCATTTT
j_gene: TRBJ2-6; abundance: few; v_gene: TRBV4-2; d_gene: .; CDR3aa: CASSQEQAPQANVLTF; CDR3nt: TGTGCCAGCAGCCAAGAACAGGCCCCTCAAGCCAACGTCCTGACTTTC
j_gene: TRBJ2-7; abundance: .; v_gene: TRBV6-5; d_gene: TRBD1; CDR3aa: CASSYGQGVYEQYF; CDR3nt: TGTGCCAGCAGCTACGGACAGGGGGTATACGAGCAGTACTTC
j_gene: TRBJ2-3; abundance: many; v_gene: TRBV7-9; d_gene: TRBD2; CDR3aa: CASSLTFGGAPDTQYF; CDR3nt: TGTGCCAGCAGCTTAACCTTCGGGGGGGCCCCAGATACGCAGTATTTT
j_gene: TRBJ1-1; abundance: few; v_gene: TRBV3-1; d_gene: .; CDR3aa: CASSQGRGRKNTEAFF; CDR3nt: TGTGCCAGCAGCCAAGGGCGAGGACGTAAGAACACTGAAGCTTTCTTT
j_gene: TRBJ1-5; abundance: .; v_gene: TRBV5-6; d_gene: TRBD1; CDR3aa: CASSFTRDSSNQPQHF; CDR3nt: TGTGCCAGCAGCTTCACCCGGGACAGTAGCAATCAGCCCCAGCATTTT
j_gene: TRBJ2-5; abundance: few; v_gene: TRBV11-2; d_gene: .; CDR3aa: CASSPIVGYQETQYF; CDR3nt: TGTGCCAGCAGCCCAATTGTGGGGTACCAAGAGACCCAGTACTTC
j_gene: TRBJ1-3; abundance: .; v_gene: TRBV12-3/TRBV12-4; d_gene: .; CDR3aa: CASMGYGNTIYF; CDR3nt: TGTGCCAGCATGGGGTATGGAAACACCATATATTTT
j_gene: TRBJ1-6; abundance: few; v_gene: TRBV7-2; d_gene: TRBD1; CDR3aa: CASRASRGTGPHSPLHF; CDR3nt: TGTGCCAGCAGGGCTTCTAGGGGGACAGGGCCCCATTCACCCCTCCACTTT
j_gene: TRBJ2-1; abundance: few; v_gene: TRBV27; d_gene: TRBD2; CDR3aa: CASSPPSGGPYNEQFF; CDR3nt: TGTGCCAGCAGCCCCCCTAGCGGGGGCCCCTACAATGAGCAGTTCTTC
j_gene: TRBJ2-7; abundance: many; v_gene: TRBV6-1; d_gene: TRBD2; CDR3aa: CASTLTSGRPRGEQYF; CDR3nt: TGTGCCAGCACCTTGACTAGCGGGAGGCCTCGAGGCGAGCAGTACTTC
j_gene: TRBJ2-2; abundance: .; v_gene: TRBV24-1; d_gene: TRBD1; CDR3aa: CATSDLKAPGQGTGELFF; CDR3nt: TGTGCCACCAGTGATTTAAAAGCCCCGGGACAGGGCACCGGGGAGCTGTTTTTT
j_gene: TRBJ1-5; abundance: .; v_gene: TRBV28; d_gene: .; CDR3aa: CASSFLKNSNQPQHF; CDR3nt: TGTGCCAGCAGTTTCCTCAAAAATAGCAATCAGCCCCAGCATTTT
j_gene: TRBJ2-1; abundance: .; v_gene: TRBV27; d_gene: .; CDR3aa: CASSSIPTGTPYNEQFF; CDR3nt: TGTGCCAGCAGTTCGATCCCGACCGGGACACCCTACAATGAGCAGTTCTTC
j_gene: TRBJ2-3; abundance: .; v_gene: TRBV10-3; d_gene: .; CDR3aa: CAISGLDGEVNTQYF; CDR3nt: TGTGCCATCAGTGGATTAGATGGGGAGGTAAATACGCAGTATTTT
j_gene: TRBJ2-5; abundance: .; v_gene: TRBV4-2; d_gene: TRBD2; CDR3aa: CASSQEKVAGGPQTQYF; CDR3nt: TGTGCCAGCAGCCAAGAGAAGGTAGCGGGGGGTCCCCAGACCCAGTACTTC
j_gene: TRBJ1-1; abundance: many; v_gene: TRBV7-2; d_gene: .; CDR3aa: CASSLVKANTEAFF; CDR3nt: TGTGCCAGCAGCTTAGTTAAGGCTAACACTGAAGCTTTCTTT
j_gene: TRBJ1-2; abundance: many; v_gene: TRBV7-8; d_gene: .; CDR3aa: CASSPSGGRGNGYTF; CDR3nt: TGTGCCAGCAGCCCAAGTGGGGGGAGAGGGAATGGCTACACCTTC
j_gene: TRBJ2-2; abundance: .; v_gene: TRBV10-3; d_gene: .; CDR3aa: CAVRSGGRNTGELFF; CDR3nt: TGTGCCGTACGAAGCGGAGGGAGGAACACCGGGGAGCTGTTTTTT
j_gene: TRBJ1-1; abundance: .; v_gene: TRBV7-8; d_gene: .; CDR3aa: CASSPKTVWEAFF; CDR3nt: TGTGCCAGCAGCCCAAAGACGGTCTGGGAGGCTTTCTTT
j_gene: TRBJ2-7; abundance: .; v_gene: TRBV10-3; d_gene: .; CDR3aa: CALFGQGSSDEQYF; CDR3nt: TGTGCCCTCTTTGGGCAGGGGAGTTCTGACGAGCAGTACTTC
j_gene: TRBJ1-2; abundance: .; v_gene: TRBV11-1; d_gene: .; CDR3aa: CASSYPTGCGYTF; CDR3nt: TGTGCCAGCAGCTACCCGACTGGTTGTGGCTACACCTTC
j_gene: TRBJ2-7; abundance: .; v_gene: TRBV6-6; d_gene: .; CDR3aa: CASSYSGREVEQYF; CDR3nt: TGTGCCAGCAGTTACTCCGGCAGGGAGGTCGAGCAGTACTTC
j_gene: TRBJ2-7; abundance: .; v_gene: TRBV7-6; d_gene: TRBD1; CDR3aa: CASSIQGTCEQYF; CDR3nt: TGTGCCAGCAGCATACAGGGGACGTGCGAGCAGTACTTC
j_gene: TRBJ2-3; abundance: few; v_gene: TRBV7-9; d_gene: TRBD1; CDR3aa: CATRGDRGYADTQYF; CDR3nt: TGTGCCACTCGAGGGGACAGAGGTTACGCAGATACGCAGTATTTT
j_gene: TRBJ2-1; abundance: .; v_gene: TRBV7-6; d_gene: .; CDR3aa: CASSPDSSYNEQFF; CDR3nt: TGTGCCAGCAGCCCGGACAGCTCCTACAATGAGCAGTTCTTC
j_gene: TRBJ1-2; abundance: .; v_gene: TRBV5-4; d_gene: .; CDR3aa: CASSLARNDRGGYTF; CDR3nt: TGTGCCAGCAGCTTGGCCCGGAACGATAGGGGTGGCTACACCTTC
j_gene: TRBJ1-2; abundance: .; v_gene: TRBV6-6; d_gene: .; CDR3aa: CASSYSRGGDYGYTF; CDR3nt: TGTGCCAGCAGTTACTCGAGGGGGGGTGACTATGGCTACACCTTC
j_gene: TRBJ1-3; abundance: .; v_gene: TRBV13; d_gene: .; CDR3aa: CASLGPNSGNTIYF; CDR3nt: TGTGCCAGCCTAGGACCGAACTCTGGAAACACCATATATTTT
j_gene: TRBJ2-7; abundance: few; v_gene: TRBV28; d_gene: TRBD2; CDR3aa: CASSPHASGGAGSETYF; CDR3nt: TGTGCCAGCAGTCCACACGCTAGCGGGGGGGCTGGGAGTGAGACGTACTTC
j_gene: TRBJ2-3; abundance: many; v_gene: TRBV7-9; d_gene: .; CDR3aa: CASSSNVKDRTDTQYF; CDR3nt: TGTGCCAGCAGCTCCAACGTTAAAGACCGCACAGATACGCAGTATTTT
j_gene: TRBJ2-7; abundance: few; v_gene: TRBV6-8; d_gene: .; CDR3aa: CASSYSWDSGGVYEQYF; CDR3nt: TGTGCCAGCAGTTACTCCTGGGACAGCGGAGGGGTCTACGAGCAGTACTTC
j_gene: TRBJ1-2; abundance: .; v_gene: TRBV28; d_gene: .; CDR3aa: CASSPLRGVDGYTF; CDR3nt: TGTGCCAGCAGCCCCCTGCGGGGGGTTGATGGCTACACCTTC
j_gene: TRBJ2-2; abundance: .; v_gene: TRBV19; d_gene: TRBD1; CDR3aa: CASTPNSRGTYTGELFF; CDR3nt: TGTGCCAGTACCCCTAATTCCAGGGGGACCTACACCGGGGAGCTGTTTTTT
j_gene: TRBJ2-2; abundance: few; v_gene: TRBV28; d_gene: .; CDR3aa: CASSRPQAVLAGELFF; CDR3nt: TGTGCCAGCAGCCGCCCCCAAGCCGTCCTCGCCGGGGAGCTGTTTTTT
j_gene: TRBJ2-7; abundance: many; v_gene: TRBV7-2; d_gene: .; CDR3aa: CASSLRGGEQYF; CDR3nt: TGTGCCAGCAGCTTACGAGGTGGGGAGCAGTACTTC
j_gene: TRBJ2-3; abundance: few; v_gene: TRBV25-1; d_gene: TRBD1; CDR3aa: CASSELQGAADTQYF; CDR3nt: TGTGCCAGCAGTGAGCTACAGGGGGCTGCAGATACGCAGTATTTT
j_gene: TRBJ1-5; abundance: .; v_gene: TRBV20-1; d_gene: TRBD1; CDR3aa: CSALPEGAGSNQPQHF; CDR3nt: TGCAGTGCCCTCCCCGAGGGGGCCGGTAGCAATCAGCCCCAGCATTTT
j_gene: TRBJ1-6; abundance: .; v_gene: TRBV20-1; d_gene: .; CDR3aa: CSARDWRNNSPLHF; CDR3nt: TGCAGTGCTAGAGATTGGCGGAATAATTCACCCCTCCACTTT
j_gene: TRBJ2-7; abundance: many; v_gene: TRBV6-1; d_gene: TRBD1; CDR3aa: CASRISGGYEQYF; CDR3nt: TGTGCCAGCAGAATCTCAGGGGGCTACGAGCAGTACTTC
j_gene: TRBJ1-4; abundance: .; v_gene: TRBV11-2; d_gene: .; CDR3aa: CASSRGGGYEKLFF; CDR3nt: TGTGCCAGCAGCAGGGGAGGGGGGTACGAAAAACTGTTTTTT
j_gene: TRBJ2-6; abundance: .; v_gene: TRBV7-3; d_gene: .; CDR3aa: CASSLSRPGGLSVANVRTF; CDR3nt: TGTGCCAGCAGCTTAAGCCGCCCTGGGGGACTCTCTGTGGCCAACGTCCGGACTTTC
j_gene: TRBJ2-1; abundance: .; v_gene: TRBV5-4; d_gene: TRBD1; CDR3aa: CASSQGQGNHNEQFF; CDR3nt: TGTGCCAGCAGCCAGGGACAGGGGAATCACAATGAGCAGTTCTTC
j_gene: TRBJ1-1; abundance: .; v_gene: TRBV12-3/TRBV12-4; d_gene: TRBD1; CDR3aa: CASSPGTELKLNTEAFF; CDR3nt: TGTGCCAGCAGTCCGGGGACAGAACTTAAGCTGAACACTGAAGCTTTCTTT
j_gene: TRBJ2-5; abundance: .; v_gene: TRBV19; d_gene: .; CDR3aa: CASSPGPETQYF; CDR3nt: TGTGCCAGTAGCCCCGGCCCCGAGACCCAGTACTTC
j_gene: TRBJ2-7; abundance: .; v_gene: TRBV27; d_gene: TRBD1; CDR3aa: CASSTGVEYEQYF; CDR3nt: TGTGCCAGCTCAACAGGGGTAGAATACGAGCAGTACTTC
j_gene: TRBJ1-5; abundance: .; v_gene: TRBV28; d_gene: .; CDR3aa: CASSPIGTVRWPQHF; CDR3nt: TGTGCCAGCAGTCCAATTGGGACCGTCCGGTGGCCCCAGCATTTT
j_gene: TRBJ1-1; abundance: .; v_gene: TRBV11-1; d_gene: .; CDR3aa: CASNHELVNTEAFF; CDR3nt: TGTGCCAGCAACCACGAGTTAGTGAACACTGAAGCTTTCTTT
j_gene: TRBJ1-5; abundance: few; v_gene: TRBV28; d_gene: .; CDR3aa: CASSSPPRPQHF; CDR3nt: TGTGCCAGCAGTTCTCCCCCGAGGCCCCAGCATTTT
j_gene: TRBJ1-1; abundance: .; v_gene: TRBV11-1; d_gene: .; CDR3aa: CASSLGGRENTEAFF; CDR3nt: TGTGCCAGCAGCTTAGGCGGTCGGGAGAACACTGAAGCTTTCTTT
j_gene: TRBJ1-6; abundance: .; v_gene: TRBV19; d_gene: .; CDR3aa: CASSAEGASPLHF; CDR3nt: TGTGCCAGTAGTGCGGAGGGTGCTTCACCCCTCCACTTT
j_gene: TRBJ1-1; abundance: .; v_gene: TRBV28; d_gene: .; CDR3aa: CASSSPRGVNTEAFF; CDR3nt: TGTGCCAGCAGTTCTCCTCGGGGTGTGAACACTGAAGCTTTCTTT
j_gene: TRBJ1-5; abundance: many; v_gene: TRBV7-2; d_gene: .; CDR3aa: CASSLTRGQPQHF; CDR3nt: TGTGCCAGCAGCTTAACTAGGGGTCAGCCCCAGCATTTT
j_gene: TRBJ2-7; abundance: .; v_gene: TRBV7-2; d_gene: TRBD2; CDR3aa: CASSLGGLAGDYAQYF; CDR3nt: TGTGCCAGCAGCTTAGGTGGACTAGCGGGAGACTACGCGCAGTACTTC
j_gene: TRBJ2-7; abundance: few; v_gene: TRBV7-8; d_gene: TRBD2; CDR3aa: CASSSRAGDRYEQYF; CDR3nt: TGTGCCAGCAGCTCCCGAGCGGGGGACCGATACGAGCAGTACTTC
j_gene: TRBJ1-4; abundance: few; v_gene: TRBV5-1; d_gene: .; CDR3aa: CASSPTGTTNEKLFF; CDR3nt: TGCGCCAGCAGCCCAACAGGCACAACTAATGAAAAACTGTTTTTT